These 16 T cell receptor beta chains were all obtained from the same sample, sequenced in a study of cytomegalovirus exposure and HLA in healthy donors (dated by TCRdb to the late 2010s). The library was built by means of the immunoSEQ multiplex PCR assay. For the multiplex PCR, a mixture combining 60 forward primers for TCR Vbeta segments and 13 reverse primers for TCR Jbeta segments was used. In its TCRdb copy, this immuneACCESS table keeps in-frame sequences only and misses some clones. Where compared with another copy, unresolved V genes explain less than half of these, and the others have no known cause. A total of under 150,000 clones appear in this sample, 82% of them only once. Approximately 2.4% of the sample is taken by the ten largest. The sequencing sample was made of PBMCs. The receptors derive from a male donor in good health and CMV-seronegative.

V and J are TRBV4-1 and TRBJ2-7; 12 bases match TRBD2. J was trimmed by 2 bases and V by 3 bases; bases with no gene match: 14. In germline, CDR1 is MGHRA, CDR2 YSYEKL. The CDR3 loop spans 19 amino acids. DNA for the CDR3: TGCGCCAGCAGCCACGAGCCTCCACTTCTAGCGGGAGGGGCCTACGAGCAGTACTTC. It yields the protein CASSHEPPLLAGGAYEQYF.

The chain couples TRBV19 to TRBJ1-1; 7 bases agree with TRBD1. This CDR3 has 15 amino acids. V lost 4 bases, J lost 1 base, and 6 bases stayed unmatched. Germline CDR1 reads LNHDA; CDR2 reads SQIVND (reference sequence). The CDR3 nucleotides read TGTGCCAGTAGTACCTGGGACAGCTCGAACACTGAAGCTTTCTTT. This sequence encodes CASSTWDSSNTEAFF.

V usage is TRBV27 and J usage is TRBJ2-3; TRBD2 might be the D (5 bases). Germline V gene data show CDR1 as MNHEY and CDR2 as SMNVEV (reference sequence). The CDR3 length is 16 residues. With 5 bases removed from V and 7 bases from J, the gap between germline ends came to 22 bases. The CDR3 is CASSLRTAGDGHTQYF. Written as DNA, the CDR3 is TGTGCCAGCAGTCTTCGAACGGCGGGTGACGGGCATACGCAGTATTTT.

V is TRBV10-3 and J is TRBJ2-1; TRBD1 matches 7 bases. The CDR3 runs to 13 residues. Germline loops: CDR1 ENHRY, CDR2 SYGVKD. V gave up 6 bases and J gave up 8 bases; unmatched junction bases: 7. This CDR3 reads CAIRSTGSDEQFF. The CDR3 nucleotides are TGTGCCATCAGATCGACAGGGTCGGATGAGCAGTTCTTC.

The V call is TRBV28, the J call TRBJ2-2; maybe TRBD2 (6 bases). The CDR3 contains 16 residues. Trimming left V 3 bases short and J 6 bases short, with 17 bases between. Per germline, CDR1 MDHEN and CDR2 SYDVKM. In DNA form, the CDR3 reads TGTGCCAGCAGTTTTTTCGGGAGTTATGGGGCCGGGGAGCTGTTTTTT. As protein: CASSFFGSYGAGELFF.

For this clone: Sequence at one end of the junction differs from germline and may be a read error. The chain has TRBV7-7 and TRBJ2-1; no clear D. Germline CDR1 reads SSHAT; CDR2 reads FNYEAQ (reference sequence). The CDR3 is 14 amino acids. CDR3 sequence reads: CASSLALGSKEQFF. As DNA, the CDR3 is TGTGCTAGCAGCTTGGCTCTAGGAAGTAAAGAGCAGTTCTTC.

This chain's CDR3 is CATPGTGKNEQYF. In nucleotides, the CDR3 is TGTGCCACCCCGGGGACAGGGAAGAACGAGCAGTACTTC. The V gene is TRBV7-9, the J gene TRBJ2-7; 9 bases map to TRBD1. The V and J ends lost 10 bases and 5 bases, in that order; junction bases with no gene match: 9. From germline, CDR1 is SEHNR and CDR2 FQNEAQ (reference sequence). This CDR3 has 13 residues.

The chain uses TRBV18 and TRBJ1-5; 10 nucleotides line up with TRBD1. Germline assignment: CDR1 KGHSH and CDR2 LQKENI. The V gene end was trimmed by 3 bases and the J gene end by 12 bases; junction bases not matched to a gene: 2. The CDR3 loop spans 12 amino acids. The CDR3 region has the DNA TGTGCCAGCTCACCCCGGGACAGGGGCCAGCATTTT. The encoded protein is CASSPRDRGQHF.

This clone was counted a single time. V and J are TRBV5-1 and TRBJ2-7; 9 bases are a match to TRBD2. With 4 bases clipped from V and 6 bases from J, the junction kept 8 bases outside the gene matches. This CDR3 contains 14 residues. The germline V gene has CDR1 SGHRS and CDR2 YFSETQ. CDR3 nucleotides: TGCGCCAGCAGCCGGGCGGGAGGGCCGGGCGAGCAGTACTTC. This translates into CASSRAGGPGEQYF.

This clone was found a few times. This chain joins TRBV6-5 and TRBJ1-4; D call uncertain. Trimming stripped 11 bases from V and 0 bases from J, with 16 bases between. In germline, CDR1 is MNHEY, CDR2 SVGAGI. CDR3 size: 15 residues. The CDR3 loop reads CAVRGRLTTNEKLFF. The CDR3 DNA sequence: TGTGCCGTACGAGGGAGGTTAACAACTAATGAAAAACTGTTTTTT.

The J gene is TRBJ2-1, the V gene TRBV6-5; 10 positions agree with TRBD2. CDR3 length equals 15 residues. V shed 5 bases, J shed 4 bases, and the junction held 5 bases outside the gene matches. Germline lookup yields CDR1 MNHEY and CDR2 SVGAGI. CDR3 residues: CASSLRLAGYNEQFF. The CDR3 DNA follows: TGTGCCAGCAGTCTCAGACTAGCGGGTTACAATGAGCAGTTCTTC.

The J gene is TRBJ2-7, the V gene TRBV4-2; 7 nucleotides line up with TRBD2. The CDR3 spans 17 residues. V gave up 1 base and J gave up 2 bases; unmatched junction bases: 11. Germline CDR1 LGHNA, CDR2 YNFKEQ. The chain's CDR3 is CASSQAYSVGGTYEQYF. The CDR3 DNA follows: TGTGCCAGCAGCCAAGCCTACTCGGTCGGGGGGACCTACGAGCAGTACTTC.

The chain employs TRBV2 and TRBJ1-1, with D perhaps matching TRBD1 (6 bases). V lost 3 bases to trimming and J lost 5 bases, with 10 bases between them. Germline V lookup: CDR1 SNHLY, CDR2 FYNNEI. There are 13 residues in the CDR3. The CDR3 loop reads CASSEEGGTEAFF. DNA of the CDR3: TGTGCCAGCAGTGAGGAGGGGGGGACTGAAGCTTTCTTT.

The chain links TRBV7-6 to TRBJ2-1; TRBD1 matches 7 bases. The CDR3 covers 15 residues. Trimming took 5 bases from V and 8 from J; bases not matched to a gene: 12. Germline V gene sequence: CDR1 SGHVS, CDR2 FNYEAQ. CDR3 sequence: CASSGARGRIDEQFF. The CDR3 bases are TGTGCCAGCAGCGGAGCAAGGGGGCGCATCGATGAGCAGTTCTTC.

The chain employs TRBV5-1 and TRBJ2-3, with 14 positions matching TRBD2. The germline gives CDR1 SGHRS, CDR2 YFSETQ. V lost 4 bases and J lost 6; bases outside the gene matches: 4. The CDR3 covers 15 residues. The CDR3 region has the DNA TGCGCCAGCAGCCCGGGACTAGCGGGAGTGGATACGCAGTATTTT. It codes for CASSPGLAGVDTQYF. Variable domain in full (rest from reference TRBV5-1 and TRBJ2-3): KAGVTQTPRYLIKTRGQQVTLSCSPISGHRSVSWYQQTPGQGLQFLFEYFSETQRNKGNFPGRFSGRQFSNSRSEMNVSTLELGDSALYLCASSPGLAGVDTQYFGPGTRLTVL.

The gene calls are TRBV10-1 and TRBJ2-5, with D possibly matching TRBD1 (5 bases). V was cut by 3 bases and J by 3 bases, with 8 bases left in between. The V gene's germline CDR1 is WNHNN and CDR2 SYGVQD (reference sequence). This CDR3 is built from 13 residues. The CDR3 loop is CASSETTEETQYF. The CDR3 DNA is TGCGCCAGCAGTGAAACGACAGAAGAGACCCAGTACTTC.